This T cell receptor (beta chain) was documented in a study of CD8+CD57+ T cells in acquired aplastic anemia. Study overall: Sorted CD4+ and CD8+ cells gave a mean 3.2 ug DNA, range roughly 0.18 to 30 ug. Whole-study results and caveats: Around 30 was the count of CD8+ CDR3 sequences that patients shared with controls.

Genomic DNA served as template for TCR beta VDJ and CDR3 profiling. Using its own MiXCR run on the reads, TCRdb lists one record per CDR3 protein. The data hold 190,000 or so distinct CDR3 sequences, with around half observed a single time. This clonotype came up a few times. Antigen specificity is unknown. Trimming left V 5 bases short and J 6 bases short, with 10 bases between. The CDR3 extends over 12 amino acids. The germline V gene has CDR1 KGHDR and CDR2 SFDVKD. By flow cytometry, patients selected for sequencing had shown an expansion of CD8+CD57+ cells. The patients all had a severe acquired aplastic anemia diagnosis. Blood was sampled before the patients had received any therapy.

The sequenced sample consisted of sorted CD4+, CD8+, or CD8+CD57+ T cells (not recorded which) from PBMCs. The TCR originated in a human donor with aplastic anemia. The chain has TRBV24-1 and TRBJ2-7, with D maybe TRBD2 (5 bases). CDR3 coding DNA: TGTGCCACCAGTGTAGCGTCTGGCGAGCAGTACTTC. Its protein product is CATSVASGEQYF.